The T cell receptor (beta chain) described here comes from a study of blood T cell repertoires in COVID-19. Study information: The United States, Italy and Spain supplied acute and convalescent COVID-19 samples.

Sequenced by immunoSEQ multiplex PCR; TCRdb stores in-frame clones only, minus some. The sample contains hundreds of thousands of clones, approximately 88% of which appear only once. The V gene lost 7 bases and the J gene lost 6 bases, with 13 bases spanning the gap. The CDR3 sequence is 14 residues long. Germline V CDR1 and CDR2: ENHRY, SYGVKD. The genes are TRBV10-3 and TRBJ1-6; D is ambiguous. Sample: peripheral blood. The TCR comes from a woman between 45 and 60 years old with active or convalescent COVID-19. This CDR3 reads CAINPGLSNSPLHF. The CDR3 region has the DNA TGTGCCATCAATCCGGGTTTGTCTAATTCACCCCTCCACTTT.